This is a list of T cell receptor beta chains from one sample in a study of T-cell reconstitution after alpha-beta-depleted transplantation in children. TCRdb re-called the PCR reads through MiXCR, storing one row per CDR3 protein. The table lists a few hundred thousand distinct CDR3 sequences, about a tenth of them singletons, with approximately 5% in the top ten. Source: PBMCs from the stem cell graft donor, taken from the stem cell graft. All receptors come from a human donor who donated a stem cell graft to a child with acute myeloid leukemia. CDR3s include the opening cysteine and the closing phenylalanine or tryptophan. Fields, in order: J gene, clone size, D gene, V gene, CDR3 DNA, CDR3 protein. A D gene is named only where the DNA matches it firmly. A row's size may be missing; if present it is once, few, many or a size class.

J gene: TRBJ2-4
clone size: few
D gene: .
V gene: TRBV10-3
CDR3 DNA: TGTGCCACCAGAAACCCCCCGTCAGTGTACTTC
CDR3 protein: CATRNPPSVYF

J gene: TRBJ2-7
clone size: .
D gene: TRBD1
V gene: TRBV6-2/TRBV6-3
CDR3 DNA: TGTGCCAGCAGGCCATATCCCGGGACAGGGTACGAGCAGTACTTC
CDR3 protein: CASRPYPGTGYEQYF

J gene: TRBJ2-3
clone size: few
D gene: TRBD2
V gene: TRBV12-3/TRBV12-4
CDR3 DNA: TGTGCCAGCAATGACGGGGGGGCCCGCACAGATACGCAGTATTTT
CDR3 protein: CASNDGGARTDTQYF

J gene: TRBJ2-2
clone size: many
D gene: .
V gene: TRBV7-2
CDR3 DNA: TGTGCCACCCTAGGAGGGGCGCATCGGTCCGGGGAGCTGTTTTTT
CDR3 protein: CATLGGAHRSGELFF

J gene: TRBJ2-2
clone size: few
D gene: TRBD1
V gene: TRBV28
CDR3 DNA: TGTGCCAGCAGCTACCGGGACAGGCAGACCGGGGAGCTGTTTTTT
CDR3 protein: CASSYRDRQTGELFF

J gene: TRBJ2-1
clone size: few
D gene: TRBD2
V gene: TRBV27
CDR3 DNA: TGTGCCAGCAGTGGGACTAGCGTGTGGGAGCAGTTCTTC
CDR3 protein: CASSGTSVWEQFF

J gene: TRBJ2-5
clone size: .
D gene: .
V gene: TRBV29-1
CDR3 DNA: TGCAGCGTTGAAAACCGGGACCTAATCACCCAGTACTTC
CDR3 protein: CSVENRDLITQYF

J gene: TRBJ2-7
clone size: once
D gene: TRBD2
V gene: TRBV20-1
CDR3 DNA: TGCAGTGCTCAAATAGCGGGGGGGGGAGAGCAGTACTTC
CDR3 protein: CSAQIAGGGEQYF

J gene: TRBJ2-7
clone size: .
D gene: TRBD2
V gene: TRBV5-5
CDR3 DNA: TGTGCCAGCAGCTTGGATCTAGCGGGAGGGATGTCCCCCTTCGAGCAGTACTTC
CDR3 protein: CASSLDLAGGMSPFEQYF

J gene: TRBJ2-5
clone size: .
D gene: TRBD1
V gene: TRBV5-1
CDR3 DNA: TGCGCCAGCAGCTCCGGGACAGCGGATTGGGAGACCCAGTACTTC
CDR3 protein: CASSSGTADWETQYF

J gene: TRBJ2-3
clone size: few
D gene: .
V gene: TRBV20-1
CDR3 DNA: TGCAGTGCTAGAGATAAAAAGACTAGGTTCGCAGATACGCAGTATTTT
CDR3 protein: CSARDKKTRFADTQYF

J gene: TRBJ2-1
clone size: .
D gene: TRBD2
V gene: TRBV20-1
CDR3 DNA: TGCAGTGCTAGAGATCGATTGCGGGAGTCATTTAATGAGCAGTTCTTC
CDR3 protein: CSARDRLRESFNEQFF

J gene: TRBJ2-1
clone size: .
D gene: .
V gene: TRBV7-6
CDR3 DNA: TGTGCCAGCAGCTTAAGCGGCAGGTCAAGCTCCTACAATGAGCAGTTCTTC
CDR3 protein: CASSLSGRSSSYNEQFF

J gene: TRBJ2-1
clone size: .
D gene: TRBD2
V gene: TRBV6-2/TRBV6-3
CDR3 DNA: TGTGCCAGCAGTTACTCGGTTAGGGGGGGACTAGCGGGAGGGCGGCATGAGCAGTTCTTC
CDR3 protein: CASSYSVRGGLAGGRHEQFF

J gene: TRBJ2-5
clone size: .
D gene: TRBD2
V gene: TRBV20-1
CDR3 DNA: TGCAGTGCTAAGGCGGGGGGGCAAGCAGAGACCCAGTACTTC
CDR3 protein: CSAKAGGQAETQYF

J gene: TRBJ2-3
clone size: few
D gene: TRBD2
V gene: TRBV9
CDR3 DNA: TGTGCCAGCAGCGTAGTGGGGACTAGCGGGGGGTGGAGCACAGATACGCAGTATTTT
CDR3 protein: CASSVVGTSGGWSTDTQYF